These 2 T cell receptor beta chains came from one sample sequenced in a study of radiotherapy plus CTLA-4 blockade in lung cancer. Clones were read by immunoSEQ multiplex PCR, and TCRdb kept only the in-frame ones, dropping some. This sample has about 98,000 clones, with 80% to 85% found just once. Specimen: peripheral blood, collected from a patient treated with radiotherapy plus ipilimumab. The receptors shown here come from a human donor with non-small cell lung cancer who had a partial response to radiotherapy plus ipilimumab.

The chain joins TRBV5-1 to TRBJ2-2; D may be TRBD2 (6 bases). The CDR3 totals 17 residues. Trimming took 0 bases from V and 0 from J, leaving 12 bases between them. Germline loops: CDR1 SGHRS, CDR2 YFSETQ. CDR3 nucleotide sequence: TGCGCCAGCAGCTTGGCCCCTGGACTACCGAACACCGGGGAGCTGTTTTTT. The encoded protein is CASSLAPGLPNTGELFF.

The V gene is TRBV7-9, the J gene TRBJ2-6; D possibly corresponds to TRBD2 (5 bases). This CDR3 has 16 residues. From germline, CDR1 is SEHNR and CDR2 FQNEAQ (reference sequence). Trimming took off 4 bases at V and 0 bases at J, with 10 bases between the two ends. In nucleotides, the CDR3 is TGTGCCAGCAGCTCGCCTCGGGGCTCTGGGGCCAACGTCCTGACTTTC. Translating it yields CASSSPRGSGANVLTF.